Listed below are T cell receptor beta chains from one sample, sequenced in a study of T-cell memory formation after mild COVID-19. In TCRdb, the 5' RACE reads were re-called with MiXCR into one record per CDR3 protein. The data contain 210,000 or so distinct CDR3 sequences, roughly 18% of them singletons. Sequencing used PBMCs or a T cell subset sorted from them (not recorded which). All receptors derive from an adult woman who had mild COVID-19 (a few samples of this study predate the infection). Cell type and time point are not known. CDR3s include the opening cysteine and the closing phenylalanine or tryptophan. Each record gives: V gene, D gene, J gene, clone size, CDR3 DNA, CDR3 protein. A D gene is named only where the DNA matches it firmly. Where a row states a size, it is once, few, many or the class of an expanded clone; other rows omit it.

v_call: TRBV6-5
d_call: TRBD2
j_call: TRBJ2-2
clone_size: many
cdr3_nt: TGTGCCAGCAGTTACAGCGGGGCGAACACCGGGGAGCTGTTTTTT
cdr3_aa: CASSYSGANTGELFF

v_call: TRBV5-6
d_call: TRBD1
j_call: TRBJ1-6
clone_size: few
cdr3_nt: TGTGCCAGCAGCTGGGACGCACAGGGGGGATCACCCCTCCACTTT
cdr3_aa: CASSWDAQGGSPLHF

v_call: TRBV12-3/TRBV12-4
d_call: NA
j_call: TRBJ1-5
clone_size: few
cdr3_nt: TGTGCCAGCAGTTTCGGGGGGGCGAGGAATCAGCCCCAGCATTTT
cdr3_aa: CASSFGGARNQPQHF

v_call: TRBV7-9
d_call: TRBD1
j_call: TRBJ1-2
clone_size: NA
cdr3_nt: TGTGCCAGCAGCTCTCCGGGACAGGTCTATGGCTACACCTTC
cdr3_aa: CASSSPGQVYGYTF

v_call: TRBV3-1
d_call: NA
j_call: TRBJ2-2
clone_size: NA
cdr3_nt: TGTGCCAGCAGCCCCTTTAGGGGGACCGGGGAGCTGTTTTTT
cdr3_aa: CASSPFRGTGELFF

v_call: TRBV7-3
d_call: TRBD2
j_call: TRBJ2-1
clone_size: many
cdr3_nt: TGTGCCAGCAGCTCTAGCGGGAGTATCGGTAATGAGCAGTTCTTC
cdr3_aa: CASSSSGSIGNEQFF

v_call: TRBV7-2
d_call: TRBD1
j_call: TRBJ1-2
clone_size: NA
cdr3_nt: TGTGCCAGCACCAAGGACAGGGACGGCGGCTACACCTTC
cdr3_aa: CASTKDRDGGYTF

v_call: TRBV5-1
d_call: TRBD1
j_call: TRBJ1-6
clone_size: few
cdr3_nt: TGCGCCAGCAGCTTGGTGGGGACAGCCAGCTCCTATAATTCACCCCTCCACTTT
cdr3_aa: CASSLVGTASSYNSPLHF

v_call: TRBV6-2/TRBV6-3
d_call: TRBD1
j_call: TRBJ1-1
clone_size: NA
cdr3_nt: TGTGCCAGCAGACAACAGGGGGTCGCTGAAGCTTTCTTT
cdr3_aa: CASRQQGVAEAFF

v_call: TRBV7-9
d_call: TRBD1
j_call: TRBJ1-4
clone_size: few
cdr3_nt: TGTGCCAGCAGCTCACCGCCGGGACAGCTTACAACTAATGAAAAACTGTTTTTT
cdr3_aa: CASSSPPGQLTTNEKLFF

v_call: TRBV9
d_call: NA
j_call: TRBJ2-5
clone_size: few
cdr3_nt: TGTGCCAGCAGCGCTACCTCAGGGGAGTATGGAGAGACCCAGTACTTC
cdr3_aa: CASSATSGEYGETQYF

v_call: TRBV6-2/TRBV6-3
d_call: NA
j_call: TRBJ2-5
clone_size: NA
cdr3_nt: TGTGCCAGCAGTCGTAACAGCCAAGAGACCCAGTACTTC
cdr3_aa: CASSRNSQETQYF

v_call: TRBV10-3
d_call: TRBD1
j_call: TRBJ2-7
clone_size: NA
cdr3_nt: TGTGCCATCAGTGACCTGGGACAGGCCTACGAGCAGTACTTC
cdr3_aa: CAISDLGQAYEQYF

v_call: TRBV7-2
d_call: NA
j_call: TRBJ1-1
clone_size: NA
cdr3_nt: TGTGCCAGCAGCCCCCGGCGGTTCCAGGGGACTTTCTTT
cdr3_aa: CASSPRRFQGTFF

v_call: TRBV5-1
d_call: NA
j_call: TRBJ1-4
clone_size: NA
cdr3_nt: TGCGCCAGCAGCGTCGGGACGGAGGAAAAACTGTTTTTT
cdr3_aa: CASSVGTEEKLFF

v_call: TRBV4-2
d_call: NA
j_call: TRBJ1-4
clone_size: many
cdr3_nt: TGTGCCAGCAGCCCATCAGCACGGGACCCCGAGAAAGAACTGTTTTTT
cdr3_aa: CASSPSARDPEKELFF

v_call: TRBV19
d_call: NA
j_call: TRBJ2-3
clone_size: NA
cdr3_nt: TGTGCCAGTAGTTGGGCGCGGACGGTGGGGCCAGATACGCAGTATTTT
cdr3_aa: CASSWARTVGPDTQYF

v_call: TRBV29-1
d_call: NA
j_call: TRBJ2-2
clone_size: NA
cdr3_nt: TGCAGCGGGGGGGGCCGGGACCTCGGGGAGCTGTTTTTT
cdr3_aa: CSGGGRDLGELFF

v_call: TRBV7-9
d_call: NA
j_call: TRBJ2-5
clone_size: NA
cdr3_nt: TGTGCATGTCAGGCCGGCGGAGACCAGTACTTC
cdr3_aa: CACQAGGDQYF

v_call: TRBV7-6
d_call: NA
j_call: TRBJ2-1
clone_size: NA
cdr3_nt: TGTGCCAGCAGCTTGATCAAAAATGAGCAGTTCTTC
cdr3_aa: CASSLIKNEQFF

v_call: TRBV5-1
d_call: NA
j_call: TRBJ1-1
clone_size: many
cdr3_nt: TGCGCCAGCAGCTTGGCAGGGATCACTGAAGCTTTCTTT
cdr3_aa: CASSLAGITEAFF

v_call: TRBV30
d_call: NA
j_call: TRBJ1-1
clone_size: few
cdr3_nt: TGTGCCTGGAGTGGTATCGCAGGGGCTGAAGCTTTCTTT
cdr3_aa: CAWSGIAGAEAFF

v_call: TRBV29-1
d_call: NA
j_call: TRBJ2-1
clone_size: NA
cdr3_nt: TGCAGCGTTGATTATAGCTCCTACAATGAGCAGTTCTTC
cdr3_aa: CSVDYSSYNEQFF

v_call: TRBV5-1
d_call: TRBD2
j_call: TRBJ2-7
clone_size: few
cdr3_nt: TGCGCCAGCAGCTGGGGCTCACGAGCGGGGAAAGGGAACGAGCAGTACTTC
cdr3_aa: CASSWGSRAGKGNEQYF

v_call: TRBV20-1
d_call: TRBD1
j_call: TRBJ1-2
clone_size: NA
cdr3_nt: TGCAGTGCTTCCCGGGACAGGACTCTGGATGGCTACACCTTC
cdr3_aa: CSASRDRTLDGYTF

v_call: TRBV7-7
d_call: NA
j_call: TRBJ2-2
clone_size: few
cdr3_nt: TGTGCCAGCAGCCGCGATCCTGCCGGGGAGCTGTTTTTT
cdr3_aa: CASSRDPAGELFF